Presented here are 26 T cell receptor beta chains from one specimen sequenced in a study of blood T cell repertoires in COVID-19. The table came from immunoSEQ multiplex PCR; TCRdb's copy has only in-frame clones and leaves some out. The table has fewer than 40,000 clones, around four fifths seen once. The sample was peripheral blood. Receptors originate from a human donor in a cohort sampled during active COVID-19.

The chain carries TRBV29-1 and TRBJ1-2, with unresolved D. The CDR3 runs 14 residues. CDR1 SQVTM and CDR2 ANQGSEA come from the germline V gene. The V end lost 4 bases, the J end lost 8 bases, and 20 bases lay between the germline ends. CDR3 sequence: CSVGTSEALSGYTF. In DNA, the CDR3 is TGCAGCGTTGGCACGTCCGAGGCATTGAGCGGCTACACCTTC. Complete variable domain (other parts from reference TRBV29-1 and TRBJ1-2): SAVISQKPSRDICQRGTSLTIQCQVDSQVTMMFWYRQQPGQSLTLIATANQGSEATYESGFVIDKFPISRPNLTFSTLTVSNMSPEDSSIYLCSVGTSEALSGYTFGSGTRLTVV.

The chain has TRBV2 and TRBJ1-5; D not resolved. The germline V gene has CDR1 SNHLY and CDR2 FYNNEI. The CDR3 covers 15 residues. With 7 bases removed from V and 5 bases from J, the gap between germline ends came to 18 bases. CDR3 region: CASKFSRGGDQPQHF. The CDR3 nucleotides are TGTGCCAGCAAATTTTCTCGGGGAGGTGATCAGCCCCAGCATTTT.

The rearrangement uses TRBV10-3 and TRBJ2-3; 7 positions agree with TRBD2. This CDR3 is built from 16 residues. With V trimmed by 3 bases and J by 4 bases, 10 bases remained unmatched. Germline CDR1 is ENHRY and CDR2 is SYGVKD. CDR3 bases: TGTGCCATCAGTGACCGGCGGGGGAGGGCCGCAGATACGCAGTATTTT. This encodes CAISDRRGRAADTQYF.

This clone was detected only a few times. This chain connects TRBV6-6 to TRBJ1-1; the D is unclear. V was trimmed by 4 bases and J by 6 bases, leaving 15 bases between them. From germline, CDR1 is MNHNY and CDR2 SVGAGI (reference sequence). This CDR3 is built from 14 residues. The CDR3 DNA reads as TGTGCCAGCAGTTCCCGGGGTTCGGGCCCTGAAGCTTTCTTT. This gives the protein CASSSRGSGPEAFF.

The chain links TRBV5-1 to TRBJ1-3, with TRBD1 as a possible D gene (6 bases). The CDR3 spans 15 residues. Germline CDR1 reads SGHRS; CDR2 reads YFSETQ. Trimming stripped 2 bases from V and 1 base from J, with 10 bases between. DNA for the CDR3: TGCGCCAGCAGCTTAATGGGACAATCTGGAAACACCATATATTTT. Translation: CASSLMGQSGNTIYF.

This clone was counted a single time. The chain couples TRBV19 to TRBJ1-6, with D hard to call. The V and J ends lost 3 bases and 8 bases respectively, with 11 bases between them. CDR1 LNHDA and CDR2 SQIVND come from the germline V gene (reference sequence). CDR3 size: 14 residues. In DNA form, the CDR3 reads TGTGCCAGTAGTATCTCAGGTTTGGATTCACCCCTCCACTTT. Translation: CASSISGLDSPLHF.

The rearrangement joins TRBV7-2 to TRBJ2-3, with D maybe TRBD1 (6 bases). Trimming took 5 bases from V and 0 from J, leaving 12 bases between them. Germline values: CDR1 SGHTA, CDR2 FQGNSA. The CDR3 has 15 amino acids. The CDR3 DNA is TGTGCCAGCAGCCCGGGGACACCGAGCACAGATACGCAGTATTTT. Protein: CASSPGTPSTDTQYF.

In DNA form, the CDR3 reads TGTGCCAGCAGTTTGGGGGGACAGGGGGTAGGAGGCTATGGCTACACCTTC. Translated: CASSLGGQGVGGYGYTF. The chain has TRBV28 and TRBJ1-2, with 11 bases fitting TRBD1. CDR3 length: 17 amino acids. Germline V gene lookup returns CDR1 MDHEN and CDR2 SYDVKM. V shed 3 bases, J shed 4 bases, and the junction held 10 bases outside the gene matches.

This rearrangement joins TRBV7-8 to TRBJ1-2; 10 bases are shared with TRBD1. V dropped 5 bases and J dropped 6; count of bases not matched to a gene: 12. Looked up from germline, CDR1 is SGHVS and CDR2 is FQNEAQ. This CDR3 spans 16 amino acids. CDR3: CASSRYDRGLGDGYTF. For the CDR3, the DNA is TGTGCCAGCAGCAGATACGACAGGGGGCTTGGGGATGGCTACACCTTC.

V gene TRBV28 combines with J gene TRBJ1-2; a weak D match, TRBD1 (6 bases). Deletions cut 3 bases from V and 3 bases from J, with 11 bases between. This CDR3 has 14 amino acids. The germline V gene has CDR1 MDHEN and CDR2 SYDVKM. CDR3 amino acids: CASSLGRTDYGYTF. The CDR3 region has the DNA TGTGCCAGCAGTTTGGGTCGGACAGACTATGGCTACACCTTC.

The chain couples TRBV3-1 (or the pseudogene TRBV3-2) to TRBJ2-2, with a tentative D call TRBD1 (6 bases). The CDR3 contains 13 residues. Germline assignment: CDR1 LGHDT and CDR2 YNNKEL (reference sequence). Trimming shortened V by 5 bases and J by 6 bases, and 10 bases separated the two germline ends. The CDR3 region is CASSSQGSGELFF. The CDR3 DNA reads as TGTGCCAGCAGCTCCCAGGGGTCCGGGGAGCTGTTTTTT.

CDR3: CASSYALGQPNTEAFF. CDR3 in DNA: TGTGCCAGCAGTTACGCCTTGGGACAGCCAAACACTGAAGCTTTCTTT. This chain connects TRBV27 to TRBJ1-1; TRBD1 matches 7 bases. V lost 4 bases, J lost 2 bases, and 10 bases stayed unmatched. This CDR3 is built from 16 residues. Germline-derived CDR1 and CDR2 are MNHEY and SMNVEV (reference sequence).

The CDR3 nucleotides are TGTGCCAGCAGTTTACGACAACCAAACACTGAAGCTTTCTTT. It specifies CASSLRQPNTEAFF. V and J are TRBV27 and TRBJ1-1; D gene unclear. This CDR3 has 14 amino acids. V lost 2 bases and J 2 bases, leaving 9 bases between the germline ends. Germline V gene lookup returns CDR1 MNHEY and CDR2 SMNVEV (reference sequence).

The chain combines TRBV7-2 with TRBJ2-1; D gene uncertain. V lost 1 base, J lost 4 bases, and 8 bases lay in between. Per the germline V gene, CDR1 is SGHTA and CDR2 is FQGNSA. This CDR3 comprises 14 residues. The CDR3 protein is CASSLVTAYNEQFF. The CDR3 DNA follows: TGTGCCAGCAGCTTAGTTACAGCTTACAATGAGCAGTTCTTC. Using reference TRBV7-2 and TRBJ2-1 for the parts outside the CDR3, the full variable domain is GAGVSQSPSNKVTEKGKDVELRCDPISGHTALYWYRQSLGQGLEFLIYFQGNSAPDKSGLPSDRFSAERTGGSVSTLTIQRTQQEDSAVYLCASSLVTAYNEQFFGPGTRLTVL.

J is TRBJ2-3 and V is TRBV9; D uncertain. The V and J ends lost 4 bases and 0 bases respectively, with 6 bases between them. Germline CDR1 reads SGDLS; CDR2 reads YYNGEE. There are 13 residues in the CDR3. The CDR3 loop is CASSLTSTDTQYF. For the CDR3, the DNA is TGTGCCAGCAGCCTAACTAGCACAGATACGCAGTATTTT.

The chain employs TRBV7-8 and TRBJ1-1, with 11 nucleotides matching TRBD1. The trim removed 5 bases at V and 5 bases at J, leaving 4 bases unmatched. The CDR3 is 14 amino acids. Germline lookup yields CDR1 SGHVS and CDR2 FQNEAQ. Here the CDR3 reads CASSEDRGQTEAFF. The CDR3 DNA sequence: TGTGCCAGCAGCGAGGACAGGGGGCAAACTGAAGCTTTCTTT.

The V call is TRBV6-5, the J call TRBJ2-1; D is ambiguous. Germline CDR1 and CDR2: MNHEY and SVGAGI. The CDR3 is 11 residues long. Deletions cut 4 bases from V and 9 bases from J, with 7 bases between. DNA for the CDR3: TGTGCCAGCAGTTCGACGGGTGAGCAGTTCTTC. Protein product: CASSSTGEQFF.

The chain carries TRBV6-2 or TRBV6-3 and TRBJ1-6, with D unclear. This CDR3 comprises 17 residues. With 0 bases removed from V and 8 bases from J, the gap between germline ends came to 17 bases. Germline lookup yields CDR1 MNHEY and CDR2 SVGEGT. The CDR3 DNA reads TGTGCCAGCAGTTACTCGAGTCGGGTAGGTCGCGATTCACCCCTCCACTTT. Amino acids: CASSYSSRVGRDSPLHF.

This chain joins TRBV27 and TRBJ2-7; TRBD2 aligns across 13 bases. This CDR3 has 17 amino acids. Germline CDR1 is MNHEY and CDR2 is SMNVEV (reference sequence). After removal of 4 bases from V and 7 bases from J, the junction contained 13 bases not matched to a gene. The CDR3 loop reads CASSYRTSGGQGREQYF. CDR3 DNA: TGTGCCAGCAGTTACCGGACTAGCGGGGGCCAAGGGCGGGAGCAGTACTTC.

This clone was counted a single time. The genes are TRBV5-5 and TRBJ2-7; 10 bases agree with TRBD1. The V gene's germline CDR1 is SGHKS and CDR2 YYEKEE (reference sequence). CDR3 length: 16 residues. V was pared by 3 bases and J by 2 bases, with 8 bases of the junction left unmatched. In nucleotides, the CDR3 is TGTGCCAGCAGCTCCCAGCCGACAGGGGGCGCCTACGAGCAGTACTTC. Residues: CASSSQPTGGAYEQYF.

The J gene is TRBJ1-4, the V gene TRBV7-6; TRBD1 aligns across 10 bases. The germline V gene has CDR1 SGHVS and CDR2 FNYEAQ. The CDR3 is made up of 15 amino acids. V gave up 1 base and J gave up 6 bases; unmatched junction bases: 2. CDR3 loop: CASSLGDRGYEKLFF. DNA of the CDR3: TGTGCCAGCAGCTTAGGGGACAGGGGTTATGAAAAACTGTTTTTT.

V gene TRBV19 combines with J gene TRBJ2-2; D perhaps matches TRBD2 (6 bases). Germline V lookup: CDR1 LNHDA, CDR2 SQIVND (reference sequence). CDR3 size: 13 residues. With 6 bases removed from V and 4 bases from J, the gap between germline ends came to 9 bases. The CDR3 reads CASRGDFTGELFF. The CDR3 nucleotides are TGTGCCAGTAGGGGGGACTTCACCGGGGAGCTGTTTTTT.

The chain is built from TRBV28 and TRBJ1-3; 7 bases match TRBD1. The CDR3 sequence is 16 residues long. Germline V gene sequence: CDR1 MDHEN, CDR2 SYDVKM. Trimming cost V 7 bases and J 0 bases; bases outside gene matches: 9. The CDR3 bases are TGTGCCAGCATAAAACAGGGGATTCTCTCTGGAAACACCATATATTTT. This translates into CASIKQGILSGNTIYF.

The chain has TRBV20-1 and TRBJ1-1; D not certain. The length of the CDR3 is 12 residues. Deletions cut 6 bases from V and 0 bases from J, with 8 bases between. Per the germline V gene, CDR1 is DFQATT and CDR2 is SNEGSKA (reference sequence). The chain's CDR3 is CSASVMNTEAFF. The CDR3 DNA follows: TGCAGTGCGAGTGTTATGAACACTGAAGCTTTCTTT.

V gene TRBV7-2 combines with J gene TRBJ1-5; 7 positions match TRBD1. The CDR3 covers 15 residues. CDR1 SGHTA and CDR2 FQGNSA come from the germline V gene. Unmatched junction bases numbered 16, after V lost 6 bases and J lost 11 bases. DNA for the CDR3: TGTGCCAGCAGTCTCGGGGAGGACAGGTCAGTGTCCCAGCATTTT. It translates to CASSLGEDRSVSQHF.

The rearrangement links TRBV18 to TRBJ2-5; 8 nucleotides align to TRBD2. CDR3 size: 15 residues. The V segment lost 3 bases and the J segment 2 bases; nucleotides outside the gene matches: 5. The germline CDR1 and CDR2 sequences are KGHSH and LQKENI. CDR3 region: CASSPSAGGQETQYF. As DNA, the CDR3 is TGTGCCAGCTCACCCTCGGCGGGGGGACAAGAGACCCAGTACTTC. Combining the CDR3 with reference TRBV18 and TRBJ2-5 gives the whole variable domain NAGVMQNPRHLVRRRGQEARLRCSPMKGHSHVYWYRQLPEEGLKFMVYLQKENIIDESGMPKERFSAEFPKEGPSILRIQQVVRGDSAAYFCASSPSAGGQETQYFGPGTRLLVL.